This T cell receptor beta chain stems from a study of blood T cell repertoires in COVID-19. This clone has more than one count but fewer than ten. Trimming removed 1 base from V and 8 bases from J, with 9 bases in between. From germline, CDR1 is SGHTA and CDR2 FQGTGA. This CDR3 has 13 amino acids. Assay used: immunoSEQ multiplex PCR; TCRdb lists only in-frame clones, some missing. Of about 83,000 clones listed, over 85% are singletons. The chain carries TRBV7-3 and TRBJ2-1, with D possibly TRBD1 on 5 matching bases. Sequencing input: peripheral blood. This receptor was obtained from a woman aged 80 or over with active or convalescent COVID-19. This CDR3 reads CASSLMAGHEQFF. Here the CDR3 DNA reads TGTGCCAGCAGCTTAATGGCAGGGCATGAGCAGTTCTTC. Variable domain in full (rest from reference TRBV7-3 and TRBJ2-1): GAGVSQTPSNKVTEKGKYVELRCDPISGHTALYWYRQSLGQGPEFLIYFQGTGAADDSGLPNDRFFAVRPEGSVSTLKIQRTERGDSAVYLCASSLMAGHEQFFGPGTRLTVL.